The 16 T cell receptor beta chains below come from one sample, sequenced in a study of blood T cells in healthy people across ages. Sample-barcoded 5' priming and a J-beta primer mix drove a second PCR of about 6 to 12 cycles. MiXCR, applied by TCRdb to the 5' RACE reads, yields one record per CDR3 protein. The data contain some 880,000 distinct CDR3 sequences, around 36% of them singletons. Sequencing was carried out using blood. Receptor source: a man between 18 and 29 years old in good health.

The chain recombines TRBV13 with TRBJ2-5, with TRBD2 identical over 7 bases. V lost 1 base, J lost 3 bases, and 11 bases stayed unmatched. There are 17 residues in the CDR3. CDR1 and CDR2 from the germline V gene are PRHDT and FYEKMQ (reference sequence). The CDR3 region is CASSLDRSTSTKETQYF. CDR3 DNA: TGTGCCAGCAGCTTAGATAGATCGACTAGCACTAAAGAGACCCAGTACTTC.

V is TRBV20-1 and J is TRBJ2-1; 14 bases fit TRBD2. Germline CDR1 and CDR2: DFQATT and SNEGSKA (reference sequence). V shed 0 bases, J shed 8 bases, and the junction held 6 bases outside the gene matches. The CDR3 sequence is 16 residues long. CDR3 nucleotides: TGCAGTGCTAGAGACGGGACTAGCGGGGGTGGCGATGAGCAGTTCTTC. Its translation is CSARDGTSGGGDEQFF.

The chain joins TRBV9 to TRBJ2-5; possibly TRBD1 for D (5 bases). V lost 4 bases and J 11 bases, leaving 27 bases between the germline ends. CDR3 size: 16 residues. CDR1 SGDLS and CDR2 YYNGEE come from the germline V gene. In DNA form, the CDR3 reads TGTGCCAGCAGCCCGCAGGGCCGTTTCTCGTCCGATGAGCAGTACTTC. It translates to CASSPQGRFSSDEQYF.

The rearrangement uses TRBV6-5 and TRBJ1-1, with D perhaps TRBD1 (6 bases). Germline lookup yields CDR1 MNHEY and CDR2 SVGAGI. V was clipped by 6 bases and J by 1 base, with 12 bases between them. The length of the CDR3 is 14 residues. The CDR3 DNA reads as TGTGCCAGCAGAAAAGGACAGTGGAACACTGAAGCTTTCTTT. It is translated as CASRKGQWNTEAFF.

This clonotype was counted ten times or more. This chain connects TRBV27 to TRBJ1-1; D is perhaps TRBD1 (5 bases). The V and J ends lost 0 bases and 4 bases respectively, with 12 bases between them. This CDR3 comprises 15 residues. Germline V gives CDR1 MNHEY, CDR2 SMNVEV (reference sequence). The CDR3 reads CASSLSPGLGTEAFF. As DNA, the CDR3 is TGTGCCAGCAGTTTATCCCCAGGGTTAGGCACTGAAGCTTTCTTT.

This clonotype was counted a few times. The chain combines TRBV30 with TRBJ2-5, with TRBD2 matching over 7 bases. V lost 6 bases, J lost 2 bases, and 9 bases stayed unmatched. Germline V gene lookup returns CDR1 GTSNPN and CDR2 SVGIG (reference sequence). This CDR3 contains 14 residues. DNA for the CDR3: TGTGCCTGTTCCCGGGGAGGGTTTCAAGAGACCCAGTACTTC. Translating it yields CACSRGGFQETQYF.

The rearrangement joins TRBV6-5 to TRBJ2-5; D is perhaps TRBD2 (5 bases). CDR1 and CDR2 (germline): MNHEY, SVGAGI. V was pared by 2 bases and J by 14 bases, with 18 bases between. The CDR3 has 13 amino acids. This CDR3 reads CASSYGWGETPYF. The CDR3 region has the DNA TGTGCCAGCAGTTACGGATGGGGAGAGACCCCCTACTTC.

This clonotype was seen at least ten times. The chain is built from TRBV7-2 and TRBJ1-4; maybe TRBD1 (5 bases). The V end lost 3 bases, the J end lost 5 bases, and 10 bases lay between the germline ends. Germline V CDR1 and CDR2: SGHTA, FQGNSA. The CDR3 length is 14 residues. The DNA of the CDR3 is TGTGCCAGCAGCTTTGGGGGGATGAATGAAAAACTGTTTTTT. It encodes CASSFGGMNEKLFF.

There are a few counts of this clonotype. V usage is TRBV12-3 or TRBV12-4 and J usage is TRBJ1-4, with 7 bases identical to TRBD1. V was clipped by 5 bases and J by 10 bases; unmatched bases: 1. This CDR3 has 11 residues. The DNA for the CDR3 is TGTGCCAGCAGTCAGGGGGGAAAACTGTTTTTT. Translating it yields CASSQGGKLFF.

J is TRBJ2-7 and V is TRBV5-6, with D tentatively TRBD1 (5 bases). CDR1 and CDR2 from the germline V gene are SGHDT and YYEEEE. The V end lost 3 bases, the J end lost 0 bases, and 19 bases lay between the germline ends. The CDR3 length is 17 residues. For the CDR3, the DNA is TGTGCCAGCAGCTCCCCCAGTGGGGCAGTCACCTCCTACGAGCAGTACTTC. This codes for CASSSPSGAVTSYEQYF.

This clonotype was counted a few times. The chain couples TRBV18 to TRBJ2-1, with TRBD1 as a possible D gene (5 bases). CDR1 is KGHSH, CDR2 LQKENI, per germline. The CDR3 is 13 amino acids. Trimming cost V 8 bases and J 6 bases, with 14 bases left between them. The CDR3 loop is CASRKSTVNEQFF. For the CDR3, the DNA is TGTGCCAGCCGTAAATCGACAGTCAATGAGCAGTTCTTC. Complete variable domain (other parts from reference TRBV18 and TRBJ2-1): NAGVMQNPRHLVRRRGQEARLRCSPMKGHSHVYWYRQLPEEGLKFMVYLQKENIIDESGMPKERFSAEFPKEGPSILRIQQVVRGDSAAYFCASRKSTVNEQFFGPGTRLTVL.

This chain links TRBV2 with TRBJ1-4; weak D call: TRBD1 (5 bases). The CDR3 consists of 13 residues. V lost 11 bases and J lost 5, with 15 bases in between. CDR1 and CDR2 (germline): SNHLY, FYNNEI. CDR3 nucleotides: TGTGCCCATAGGGGCGGAAGAAATGAAAAACTGTTTTTT. Translation: CAHRGGRNEKLFF.

The chain combines TRBV10-3 with TRBJ1-1, with TRBD1 matching 7 bases. The CDR3 loop spans 14 amino acids. The germline gives CDR1 ENHRY, CDR2 SYGVKD. V lost 8 bases and J lost 3; bases outside the gene matches: 9. The CDR3 spells CAIGGDSVDTEAFF. CDR3 coding DNA: TGTGCCATCGGGGGGGACAGCGTTGACACTGAAGCTTTCTTT.

The table lists this clonotype with a few counts. This chain connects TRBV4-3 to TRBJ1-6; D not resolved. The V end was cut by 0 bases, the J end by 9 bases, with 12 bases between. Germline CDR1 LGHNA, CDR2 YSLEER. The CDR3 runs to 15 residues. CDR3 in amino acids: CASSQETSIGSPLHF. The DNA of the CDR3 is TGCGCCAGCAGCCAAGAAACCAGTATTGGTTCACCCCTCCACTTT.

This clonotype was counted a few times. The J gene is TRBJ1-5, the V gene TRBV28, with 7 positions matching TRBD1. The length of the CDR3 is 15 residues. Germline V gives CDR1 MDHEN, CDR2 SYDVKM. V trimming: 6 bases; J trimming: 6 bases; junction bases outside the gene matches: 11. For the CDR3, the DNA is TGTGCCAGCAGCCTACTAGTAGGGGGCAGTCAGCCCCAGCATTTT. Translating it yields CASSLLVGGSQPQHF.

This chain links TRBV30 with TRBJ1-2; D is perhaps TRBD1 (6 bases). V shed 2 bases and J shed 7 bases, with 17 bases lying between them. From germline, CDR1 is GTSNPN and CDR2 SVGIG (reference sequence). There are 14 residues in the CDR3. CDR3: CAWSPSGALSGYTF. As DNA, the CDR3 is TGTGCCTGGAGTCCCTCGGGGGCGCTCTCTGGCTACACCTTC.